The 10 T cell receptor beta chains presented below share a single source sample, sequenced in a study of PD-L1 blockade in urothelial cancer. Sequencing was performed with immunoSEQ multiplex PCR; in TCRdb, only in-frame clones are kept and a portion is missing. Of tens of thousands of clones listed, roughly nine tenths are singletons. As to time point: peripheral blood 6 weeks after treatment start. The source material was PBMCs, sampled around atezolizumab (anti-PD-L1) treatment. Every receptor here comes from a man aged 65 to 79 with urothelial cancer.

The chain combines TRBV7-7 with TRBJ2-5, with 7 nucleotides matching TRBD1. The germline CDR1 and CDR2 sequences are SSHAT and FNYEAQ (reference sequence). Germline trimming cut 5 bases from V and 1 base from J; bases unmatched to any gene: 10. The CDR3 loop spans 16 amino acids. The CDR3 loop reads CASSPGQEARQETQYF. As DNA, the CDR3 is TGTGCCAGCAGCCCCGGACAGGAAGCCCGCCAAGAGACCCAGTACTTC.

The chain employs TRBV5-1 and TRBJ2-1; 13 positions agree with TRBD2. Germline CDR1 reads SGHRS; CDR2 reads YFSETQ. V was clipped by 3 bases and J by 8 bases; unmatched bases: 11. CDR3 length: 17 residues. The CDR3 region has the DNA TGCGCCAGCAGCTCCGGACTAGCGGGAGTGGGGACGTATGAGCAGTTCTTC. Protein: CASSSGLAGVGTYEQFF.

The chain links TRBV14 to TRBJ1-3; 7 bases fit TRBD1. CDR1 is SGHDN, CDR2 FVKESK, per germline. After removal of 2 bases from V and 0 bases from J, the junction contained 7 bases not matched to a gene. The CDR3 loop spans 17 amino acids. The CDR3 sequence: CASSQRTGGPSGNTIYF. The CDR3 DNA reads TGTGCCAGCAGCCAAAGGACAGGTGGCCCCTCTGGAAACACCATATATTTT. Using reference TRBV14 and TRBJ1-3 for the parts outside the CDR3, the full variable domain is EAGVTQFPSHSVIEKGQTVTLRCDPISGHDNLYWYRRVMGKEIKFLLHFVKESKQDESGMPNNRFLAERTGGTYSTLKVQPAELEDSGVYFCASSQRTGGPSGNTIYFGEGSWLTVV.

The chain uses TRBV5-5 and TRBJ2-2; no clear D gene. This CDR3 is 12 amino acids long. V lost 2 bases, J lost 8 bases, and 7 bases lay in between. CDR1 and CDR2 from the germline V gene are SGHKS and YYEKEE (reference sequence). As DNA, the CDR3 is TGTGCCAGCAGCTTTAATGCGGGGGAGCTGTTTTTT. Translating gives CASSFNAGELFF.

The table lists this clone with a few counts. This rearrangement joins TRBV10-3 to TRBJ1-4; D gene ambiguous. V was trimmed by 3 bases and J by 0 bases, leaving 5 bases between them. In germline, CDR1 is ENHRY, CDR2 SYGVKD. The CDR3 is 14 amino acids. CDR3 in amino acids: CAISEQPTNEKLFF. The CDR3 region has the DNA TGTGCCATCAGTGAACAACCAACTAATGAAAAACTGTTTTTT.

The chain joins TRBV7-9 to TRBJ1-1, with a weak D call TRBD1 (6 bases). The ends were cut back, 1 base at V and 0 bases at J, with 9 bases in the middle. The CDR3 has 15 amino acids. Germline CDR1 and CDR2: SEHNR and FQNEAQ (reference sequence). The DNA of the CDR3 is TGTGCCAGCAGCTTAGTAGCAGGGGTGAACACTGAAGCTTTCTTT. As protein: CASSLVAGVNTEAFF.

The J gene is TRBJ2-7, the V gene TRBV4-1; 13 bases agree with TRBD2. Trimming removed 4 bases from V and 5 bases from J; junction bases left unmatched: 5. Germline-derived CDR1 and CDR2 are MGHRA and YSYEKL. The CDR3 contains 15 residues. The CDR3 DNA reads TGCGCCAGCAGCCCAAGGACTAGCGGGAGACACGAGCAGTACTTC. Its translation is CASSPRTSGRHEQYF.

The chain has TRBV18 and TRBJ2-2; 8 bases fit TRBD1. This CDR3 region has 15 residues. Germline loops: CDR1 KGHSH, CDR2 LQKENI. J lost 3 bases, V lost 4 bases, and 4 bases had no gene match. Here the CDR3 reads CASSRGDRHTGELFF. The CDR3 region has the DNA TGTGCCAGCTCACGAGGGGACAGGCACACCGGGGAGCTGTTTTTT.

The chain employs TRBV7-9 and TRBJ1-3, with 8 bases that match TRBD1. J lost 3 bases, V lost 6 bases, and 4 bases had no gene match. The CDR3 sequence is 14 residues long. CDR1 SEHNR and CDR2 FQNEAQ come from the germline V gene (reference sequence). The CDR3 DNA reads TGTGCCAGCAGTACAGACAGGGGTGGAAACACCATATATTTT. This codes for CASSTDRGGNTIYF. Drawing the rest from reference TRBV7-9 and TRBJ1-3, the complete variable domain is DTGVSQNPRHKITKRGQNVTFRCDPISEHNRLYWYRQTLGQGPEFLTYFQNEAQLEKSRLLSDRFSAERPKGSFSTLEIQRTEQGDSAMYLCASSTDRGGNTIYFGEGSWLTVV.

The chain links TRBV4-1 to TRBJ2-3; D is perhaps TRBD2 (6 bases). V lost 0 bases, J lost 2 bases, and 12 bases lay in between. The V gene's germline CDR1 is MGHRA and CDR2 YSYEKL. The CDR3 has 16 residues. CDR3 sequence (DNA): TGCGCCAGCAGCCAAGAAGCGGGTCGTCTCACAGATACGCAGTATTTT. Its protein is CASSQEAGRLTDTQYF.